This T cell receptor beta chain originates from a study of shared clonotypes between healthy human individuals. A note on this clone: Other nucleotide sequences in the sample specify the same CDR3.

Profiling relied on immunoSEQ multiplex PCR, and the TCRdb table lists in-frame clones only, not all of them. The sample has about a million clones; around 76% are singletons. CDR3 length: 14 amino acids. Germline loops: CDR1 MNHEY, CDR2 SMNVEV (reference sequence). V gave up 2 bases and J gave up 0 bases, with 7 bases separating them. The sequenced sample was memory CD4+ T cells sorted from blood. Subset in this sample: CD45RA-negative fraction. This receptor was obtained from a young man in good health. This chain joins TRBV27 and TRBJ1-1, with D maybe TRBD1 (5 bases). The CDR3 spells CASSLGGVNTEAFF. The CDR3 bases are TGTGCCAGCAGTTTAGGGGGGGTGAACACTGAAGCTTTCTTT.